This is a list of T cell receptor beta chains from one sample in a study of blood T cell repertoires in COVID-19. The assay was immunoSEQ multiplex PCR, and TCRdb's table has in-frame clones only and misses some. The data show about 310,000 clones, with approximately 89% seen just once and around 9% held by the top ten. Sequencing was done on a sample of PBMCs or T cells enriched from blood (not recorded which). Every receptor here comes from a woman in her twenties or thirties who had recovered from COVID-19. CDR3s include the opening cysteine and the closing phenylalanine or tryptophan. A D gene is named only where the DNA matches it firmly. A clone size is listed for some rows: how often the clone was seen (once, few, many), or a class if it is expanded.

CASGAGLDGNEQFF | TGTGCTAGTGGTGCGGGACTAGATGGGAATGAGCAGTTCTTC | TRBJ2-1 | TRBD2 | - | TRBV12-5
CASSHRQANTEAFF | TGCGCCAGCAGCCATCGGCAGGCGAACACTGAAGCTTTCTTT | TRBJ1-1 | - | - | TRBV4-1
CASSGPGLAGYTQYF | TGTGCCAGCAGCGGGCCGGGACTAGCGGGGTATACGCAGTATTTT | TRBJ2-3 | TRBD2 | - | TRBV5-6
CAIVEGGNTDTQYF | TGTGCCATCGTCGAGGGAGGGAACACAGATACGCAGTATTTT | TRBJ2-3 | TRBD2 | - | TRBV10-3
CASSPQAGVINQPQHF | TGTGCCAGCAGCCCCCAGGCCGGCGTAATCAATCAGCCCCAGCATTTT | TRBJ1-5 | - | - | TRBV21-1
CASSFRDTEAFF | TGTGCCAGCAGCTTCAGGGACACTGAAGCTTTCTTT | TRBJ1-1 | - | - | TRBV5-4
CASSPQDTSYGYTF | TGTGCCAGCAGTCCGCAAGACACCAGCTATGGCTACACCTTC | TRBJ1-2 | - | - | TRBV6-6
CASSQEGSGLARGGAQYF | TGTGCCAGCAGCCAAGAGGGGTCGGGACTAGCCAGAGGGGGTGCGCAGTATTTT | TRBJ2-3 | TRBD2 | - | TRBV3-1/TRBV3-2
CASNPTGGQETQYF | TGTGCCAGCAACCCAACAGGGGGCCAAGAGACCCAGTACTTC | TRBJ2-5 | TRBD1 | once | TRBV6-2/TRBV6-3
CASLKTGGRQSPLHF | TGTGCCAGCCTTAAGACAGGGGGGAGGCAGTCACCCCTCCACTTT | TRBJ1-6 | TRBD1 | - | TRBV6-1
CASSEGQDPGDQHF | TGCGCCAGCAGCGAAGGACAGGATCCGGGGGACCAGCATTTT | TRBJ1-5 | TRBD1 | - | TRBV5-1
CASSRDSPMYTEAFF | TGTGCCAGCAGCCGGGACAGTCCGATGTACACTGAAGCTTTCTTT | TRBJ1-1 | TRBD1 | - | TRBV5-4
CASRKTGNSNQPQHF | TGTGCCAGCAGAAAAACAGGGAATAGCAATCAGCCCCAGCATTTT | TRBJ1-5 | - | - | TRBV7-2
CASSLNRDYQPQHF | TGTGCCAGCAGTTTAAACAGGGATTATCAGCCCCAGCATTTT | TRBJ1-5 | - | - | TRBV27
CASSPWGQGSGTEAFF | TGTGCCAGCAGCCCCTGGGGACAGGGATCGGGCACTGAAGCTTTCTTT | TRBJ1-1 | TRBD1 | - | TRBV7-6
CASSQLGEDRANYGYTF | TGTGCCAGCAGCCAGCTGGGGGAGGACAGGGCTAACTATGGCTACACCTTC | TRBJ1-2 | TRBD1 | - | TRBV11-3
CASSLGRGRGNQPQHF | TGTGCCAGCAGCTTGGGCAGGGGGCGTGGGAATCAGCCCCAGCATTTT | TRBJ1-5 | TRBD1 | - | TRBV7-9
CASSPRTGWGTEAFF | TGTGCCAGCAGCCCCCGGACAGGATGGGGGACTGAAGCTTTCTTT | TRBJ1-1 | TRBD1 | - | TRBV7-2
CASSTTGSESYEQYF | TGCGCCAGCAGCACTACAGGGAGTGAATCCTACGAGCAGTACTTC | TRBJ2-7 | - | - | TRBV5-1
CASSLGTSGSSLSTDTQYF | TGCGCCAGCAGCCTCGGGACTAGCGGGAGCAGTCTGAGCACAGATACGCAGTATTTT | TRBJ2-3 | TRBD2 | - | TRBV4-3
CASSFGPLAFHEQFF | TGCGCCAGCAGCTTCGGACCCCTAGCATTCCATGAGCAGTTCTTC | TRBJ2-1 | - | - | TRBV4-3
CAITSTGGAFTEAFF | TGTGCCATCACTAGTACAGGGGGCGCGTTTACTGAAGCTTTCTTT | TRBJ1-1 | TRBD1 | - | TRBV10-3
CASSTNRQSYEQYF | TGTGCCAGCAGTACTAATCGACAGAGCTACGAGCAGTACTTC | TRBJ2-7 | - | - | TRBV7-2
CASSEGLLAANPNTQYF | TGTGCCAGCAGTGAAGGTCTGCTAGCGGCGAACCCGAATACGCAGTATTTT | TRBJ2-3 | TRBD2 | - | TRBV6-1
CASSAGTGPNSPLHF | TGTGCCAGTAGTGCCGGGACAGGGCCTAATTCACCCCTCCACTTT | TRBJ1-6 | TRBD1 | - | TRBV19
CASSLVRYRLAEGSDEQFF | TGTGCCAGCAGCTTAGTTCGGTATCGACTAGCGGAAGGGTCGGATGAGCAGTTCTTC | TRBJ2-1 | TRBD2 | - | TRBV7-6
CASSPQGTAGYKNIQYF | TGTGCCAGCAGCCCACAGGGGACCGCGGGTTACAAAAACATTCAGTACTTC | TRBJ2-4 | TRBD1 | few | TRBV11-2
CASSGPQLSGSSYNEQFF | TGTGCCAGCAGCGGCCCCCAGTTAAGCGGGAGCTCCTACAATGAGCAGTTCTTC | TRBJ2-1 | TRBD2 | - | TRBV9
CASSPFVRDRNTGELFF | TGTGCCAGCTCACCATTCGTCCGGGACAGGAACACCGGGGAGCTGTTTTTT | TRBJ2-2 | TRBD1 | - | TRBV18
CASSLYSSLGSYEQYF | TGTGCCAGCAGTTTATACTCTAGCCTAGGGTCCTACGAGCAGTACTTC | TRBJ2-7 | - | - | TRBV27
CASSTPWTGRETQYF | TGTGCCAGCAGTACCCCCTGGACAGGGCGGGAGACCCAGTACTTC | TRBJ2-5 | TRBD1 | - | TRBV28